A selection of T cell receptor beta chains follows, all from one sample in a study of blood T cell repertoires in COVID-19. The data were produced by immunoSEQ multiplex PCR, yet TCRdb's version contains in-frame clones alone and is incomplete. There are approximately 300,000 clones in the sample; about 86% occur only once, and about 1.2% lies in the top ten. The sequenced material came from peripheral blood. The receptors originated from a woman aged 50 to 60 with acute or convalescent COVID-19. Each CDR3 is given with its conserved first and last residue. The D gene is left open where the match is weak. Rows may omit the clone size; those that give it use once, few, many or a size class.

v_call	d_call	j_call	cdr3_length	clone_size	cdr3_nt	cdr3_aa
TRBV5-4	NA	TRBJ2-1	13	NA	TGTGCCAGCAGCTTCGGGTCCGTTATGCGGCAGTTCTTC	CASSFGSVMRQFF
TRBV7-2	NA	TRBJ2-4	17	NA	TGTGCCAGCAGCCTCGTCGGGACAAGTCTAGCCAAAAACATTCAGTACTTC	CASSLVGTSLAKNIQYF
TRBV11-3	TRBD2	TRBJ2-1	17	NA	TGTGCCAGCAGCCAGATAGCGGGAGACCCTATTGGAAATGAGCAGTTCTTC	CASSQIAGDPIGNEQFF
TRBV27	NA	TRBJ2-5	14	NA	TGTGCCAGCAGTTTGGGCAGGGAACAAGAGACCCAGTACTTC	CASSLGREQETQYF
TRBV3-1/TRBV3-2	TRBD1	TRBJ1-1	13	NA	TGTGCCAGCTCTTCACTTACAGGGGGGGCATGTTTCTTT	CASSSLTGGACFF
TRBV10-1	TRBD1	TRBJ2-1	15	NA	TGCGCCAGCAGTGAGGTCAGGGGGCTCGTAAATGAGCAGTTCTTC	CASSEVRGLVNEQFF
TRBV25-1	NA	TRBJ2-6	18	NA	TGTGCCAGCAGTGAATGGACGGGAACATTTTCTGGGGCCAACGTCCTGACTTTC	CASSEWTGTFSGANVLTF
TRBV4-1	TRBD1	TRBJ1-3	16	NA	TGCGCCAGCAGCCACCAGGGGGTGGGGGCTGGAAACACCATATATTTT	CASSHQGVGAGNTIYF
TRBV28	TRBD1	TRBJ1-5	16	NA	TGTGCCAGCAGTTTTTCTGACAGGGGCGGCAATCAGCCCCAGCATTTT	CASSFSDRGGNQPQHF
TRBV2	NA	TRBJ1-1	13	NA	TGTGCCAGCAGTTTATCGGTGAACACTGAAGCTTTCTTT	CASSLSVNTEAFF
TRBV11-1	NA	TRBJ1-2	14	NA	TGTGCCAGCAGCGGATCCGGGGCTAACTATGGCTACACCTTC	CASSGSGANYGYTF
TRBV5-4	TRBD1	TRBJ2-3	15	NA	TGTGCCAGCGCCAGGGACAGGGGTTCCGCAGATACGCAGTATTTT	CASARDRGSADTQYF
TRBV28	NA	TRBJ1-6	15	NA	TGTGCCAGCAGGGAGGACCCTAATGAAGGTTCACCCCTCCACTTT	CASREDPNEGSPLHF
TRBV4-3	TRBD1	TRBJ1-2	20	NA	TGCGCCAGCAGCCTCTACTTTTGGCGCTCAGGGGGAGCAGCTAACTATGGCTACACCTTC	CASSLYFWRSGGAANYGYTF
TRBV6-5	NA	TRBJ1-1	10	NA	TGTGCCAGCGTTTCGGGGGGGGCTTTCTTT	CASVSGGAFF
TRBV9	NA	TRBJ2-1	17	NA	TGTGCCAGCAGCGTAGTAGACCGGGTCGACGAGGTAAATGAGCAGTTCTTC	CASSVVDRVDEVNEQFF
TRBV19	NA	TRBJ2-3	16	NA	TGTGCCAGTAGTCACGAGGGGGGGACTAGCACAGATACGCAGTATTTT	CASSHEGGTSTDTQYF
TRBV5-1	NA	TRBJ1-1	13	NA	TGCGCCAGCAGCTTGACAGTGAACACTGAAGCTTTCTTT	CASSLTVNTEAFF
TRBV18	NA	TRBJ1-3	15	NA	TGTGCCAGCTCACCCGGACAGCTCACTGGAAACACCATATATTTT	CASSPGQLTGNTIYF
TRBV6-5	NA	TRBJ1-3	15	once	TGTGCCAGCACTCCTACAGAGGGCCCTGGAAACACCATATATTTT	CASTPTEGPGNTIYF
TRBV6-5	NA	TRBJ1-2	14	NA	TGTGCCAGCAGGGCCCCCTCAGGATTCTATGGCTACACCTTC	CASRAPSGFYGYTF
TRBV27	NA	TRBJ2-7	13	NA	TGTGCCAGCAGTGCTCGGGGAAAGTACGAGCAGTACTTC	CASSARGKYEQYF
TRBV10-2	TRBD2	TRBJ2-3	13	NA	TGCGCCAGCAAGACTAGCGGGGCAGATACGCAGTATTTT	CASKTSGADTQYF
TRBV3-1/TRBV3-2	NA	TRBJ1-1	14	few	TGTGCCAGCAGCCAAGAATCTAGGAACACTGAAGCTTTCTTT	CASSQESRNTEAFF
TRBV7-2	NA	TRBJ1-5	15	NA	TGTGCCAGCAGCACAACAGGGTCTGGCAATCAGCCCCAGCATTTT	CASSTTGSGNQPQHF
TRBV3-1/TRBV3-2	TRBD1	TRBJ1-2	12	NA	TGTGCCAGCAGCCAAAAAGACAGGGCCAAAGGTTTC	CASSQKDRAKGF
TRBV6-5	NA	TRBJ1-1	14	NA	TGTGCCAGCAGTAGGGGCGCCATGAACACTGAAGCTTTCTTT	CASSRGAMNTEAFF
TRBV4-3	NA	TRBJ1-1	15	NA	TGCGCCAGCAGCCTTAGGAGGTACGTGAACACTGAAGCTTTCTTT	CASSLRRYVNTEAFF
TRBV18	TRBD1	TRBJ2-2	16	NA	TGTGCCAGCTCACCGCCCATACAGGGGGACACCGGGGAGCTGTTTTTT	CASSPPIQGDTGELFF
TRBV6-5	TRBD2	TRBJ2-1	16	NA	TGTGCCAGCAGTTACAGGACTAGCGGGGTCCACAATGAGCAGTTCTTC	CASSYRTSGVHNEQFF
TRBV5-1	TRBD1	TRBJ1-2	15	NA	TGCGCCAGCAGCTCGACAGGGTCCCTTAACTATGGCTACACCTTC	CASSSTGSLNYGYTF
TRBV27	NA	TRBJ1-1	14	NA	TGTGCCAGCAGTCTTATGCAGGGCCGCACTGAAGCTTTCTTT	CASSLMQGRTEAFF
TRBV7-6	TRBD2	TRBJ2-3	16	NA	TGTGCCAGCAGCCGCATTCTAGCGGGGGGCACAGATACGCAGTATTTT	CASSRILAGGTDTQYF
TRBV5-1	NA	TRBJ1-4	15	NA	TGCGCCAGCAGCTTGGACGCAGGGGCTAATGAAAAACTGTTTTTT	CASSLDAGANEKLFF
TRBV7-8	NA	TRBJ1-6	15	NA	TGTGCCAGCAGCCGGCGGGAGGGCTCAGATTCACCCCTCCACTTT	CASSRREGSDSPLHF
TRBV9	TRBD1	TRBJ1-3	13	NA	TGTGCCAGCAGCGCCGGACAGGGGAACACCATATATTTT	CASSAGQGNTIYF
TRBV9	TRBD1	TRBJ1-3	14	NA	TGTGCCAGCAGCCCGGGACAGGGGAGAAACACCATATATTTT	CASSPGQGRNTIYF
TRBV5-5	TRBD2	TRBJ2-3	17	NA	TGTGCCAGCAGCACCGCTCTTGGGGACTATAGCACAGATACGCAGTATTTT	CASSTALGDYSTDTQYF
TRBV29-1	TRBD1	TRBJ2-1	12	NA	TGCAGCCTTACAGGGGCCCACAATGAGCAGTTCTTC	CSLTGAHNEQFF
TRBV5-6	TRBD2	TRBJ2-1	18	once	TGTGCCAGCAGGCCCGGGACTAGCGGGAGGGCGTCCTACAATGAGCAGTTCTTC	CASRPGTSGRASYNEQFF
TRBV19	TRBD2	TRBJ2-3	14	NA	TGTGCCAGTAGCGCGGGACTAGCGGGAGATACGCAGTATTTT	CASSAGLAGDTQYF
TRBV7-9	TRBD1	TRBJ2-3	15	NA	TGTGCCAGCAGCAGGGGACAGGGGTCCGGGGATACGCAGTATTTT	CASSRGQGSGDTQYF
TRBV4-1	TRBD2	TRBJ2-3	15	NA	TGCGCCAGCAGCCGGGAGCGGGAAACCACAGATACGCAGTATTTT	CASSRERETTDTQYF
TRBV4-1	TRBD1	TRBJ1-2	14	few	TGCGCCAGCAGCCTGGGACAGGGAATCTATGGCTACACCTTC	CASSLGQGIYGYTF
TRBV12-3/TRBV12-4	NA	TRBJ1-2	13	NA	TGTGCCAGCAGCGCCGGCACCAGGGATGGCTACACCTTC	CASSAGTRDGYTF
TRBV27	TRBD1	TRBJ2-7	17	NA	TGTGCCAGCAGTTTATTCGGGTGGGGACAGGGTACCCACGAGCAGTACTTC	CASSLFGWGQGTHEQYF
TRBV11-3	NA	TRBJ2-2	15	NA	TGTGCCAGCAGCCGCAGCGCGTTAAGCGCCGGGGAGCTGTTTTTT	CASSRSALSAGELFF
TRBV27	TRBD1	TRBJ1-6	12	NA	TGTGCCAGCAAACAGGGGACCTCACCCCTCCACTTT	CASKQGTSPLHF